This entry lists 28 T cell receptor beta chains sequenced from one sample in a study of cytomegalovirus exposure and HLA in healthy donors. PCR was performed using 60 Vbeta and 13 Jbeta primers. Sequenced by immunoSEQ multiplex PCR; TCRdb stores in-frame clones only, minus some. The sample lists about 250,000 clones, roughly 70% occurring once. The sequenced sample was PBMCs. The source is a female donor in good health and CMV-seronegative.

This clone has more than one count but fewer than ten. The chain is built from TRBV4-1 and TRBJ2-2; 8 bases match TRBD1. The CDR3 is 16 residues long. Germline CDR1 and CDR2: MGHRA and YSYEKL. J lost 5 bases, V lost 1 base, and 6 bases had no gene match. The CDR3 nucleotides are TGCGCCAGCAGCCAAGGTCAGGGGGCGGAAACCGGGGAGCTGTTTTTT. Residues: CASSQGQGAETGELFF.

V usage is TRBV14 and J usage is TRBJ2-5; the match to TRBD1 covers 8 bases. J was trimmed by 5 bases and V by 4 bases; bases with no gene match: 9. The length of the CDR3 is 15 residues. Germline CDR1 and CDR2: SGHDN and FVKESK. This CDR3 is CASSPYGQGGETQYF. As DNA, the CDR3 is TGTGCCAGCAGCCCCTATGGACAGGGTGGGGAGACCCAGTACTTC.

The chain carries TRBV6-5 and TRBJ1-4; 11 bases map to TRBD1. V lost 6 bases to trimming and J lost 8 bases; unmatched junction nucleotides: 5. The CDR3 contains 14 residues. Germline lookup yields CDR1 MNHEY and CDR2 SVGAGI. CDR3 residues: CASRRTGGLEKLFF. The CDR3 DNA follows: TGTGCCAGCAGGAGGACAGGGGGCTTGGAAAAACTGTTTTTT.

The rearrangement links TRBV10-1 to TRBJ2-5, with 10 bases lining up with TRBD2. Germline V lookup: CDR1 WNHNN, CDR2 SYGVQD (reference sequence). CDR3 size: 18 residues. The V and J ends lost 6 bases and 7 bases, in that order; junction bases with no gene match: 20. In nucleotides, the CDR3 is TGCGCCAGCAGCGGGAGTGGAGGAGCGGGAGGGCCCTCTGGGACCCAGTACTTC. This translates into CASSGSGGAGGPSGTQYF.

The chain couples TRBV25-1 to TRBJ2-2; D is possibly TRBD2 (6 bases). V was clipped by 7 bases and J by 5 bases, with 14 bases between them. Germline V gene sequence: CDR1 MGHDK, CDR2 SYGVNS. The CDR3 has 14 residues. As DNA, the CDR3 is TGTGCCAGCACATTAGCGGCGGGAACCGGGGAGCTGTTTTTT. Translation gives CASTLAAGTGELFF.

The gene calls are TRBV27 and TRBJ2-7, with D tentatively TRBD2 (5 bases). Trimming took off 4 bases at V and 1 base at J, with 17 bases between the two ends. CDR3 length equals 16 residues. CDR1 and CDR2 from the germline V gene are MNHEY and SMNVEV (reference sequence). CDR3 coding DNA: TGTGCCAGCAGTTCCGTGTGGAGGCCGAAATCCTACGAGCAGTACTTC. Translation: CASSSVWRPKSYEQYF.

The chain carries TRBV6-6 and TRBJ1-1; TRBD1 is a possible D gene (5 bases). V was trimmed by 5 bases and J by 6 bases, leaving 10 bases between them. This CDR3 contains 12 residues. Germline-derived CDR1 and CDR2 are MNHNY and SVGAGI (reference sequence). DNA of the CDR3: TGTGCCAGCAGTCAGGGTTTTCCTGAAGCTTTCTTT. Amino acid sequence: CASSQGFPEAFF.

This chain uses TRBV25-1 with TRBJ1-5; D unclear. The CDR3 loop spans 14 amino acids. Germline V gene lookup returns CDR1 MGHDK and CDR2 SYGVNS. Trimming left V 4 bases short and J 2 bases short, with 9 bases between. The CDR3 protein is CASSGGPGNQPQHF. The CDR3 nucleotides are TGTGCCAGCAGTGGAGGGCCCGGCAATCAGCCCCAGCATTTT.

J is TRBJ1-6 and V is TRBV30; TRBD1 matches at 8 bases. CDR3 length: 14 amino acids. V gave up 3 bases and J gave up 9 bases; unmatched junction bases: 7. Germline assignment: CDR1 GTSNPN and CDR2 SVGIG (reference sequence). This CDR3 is CAWRGGQGASPLHF. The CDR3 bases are TGTGCCTGGAGAGGCGGACAGGGAGCTTCACCCCTCCACTTT.

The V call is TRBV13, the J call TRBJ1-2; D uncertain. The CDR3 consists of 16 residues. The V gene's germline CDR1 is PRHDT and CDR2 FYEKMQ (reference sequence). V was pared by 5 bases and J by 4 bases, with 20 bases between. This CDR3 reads CASSTLSGRGAYGYTF. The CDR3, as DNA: TGTGCCAGCAGCACTCTCTCGGGGAGAGGTGCCTATGGCTACACCTTC.

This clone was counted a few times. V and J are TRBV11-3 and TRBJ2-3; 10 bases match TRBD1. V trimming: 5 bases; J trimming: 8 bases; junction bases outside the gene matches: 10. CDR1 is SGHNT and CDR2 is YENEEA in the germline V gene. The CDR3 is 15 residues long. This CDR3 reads CASSDWDRGKITQYF. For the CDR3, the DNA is TGTGCCAGCAGCGATTGGGACAGGGGAAAAATTACGCAGTATTTT.

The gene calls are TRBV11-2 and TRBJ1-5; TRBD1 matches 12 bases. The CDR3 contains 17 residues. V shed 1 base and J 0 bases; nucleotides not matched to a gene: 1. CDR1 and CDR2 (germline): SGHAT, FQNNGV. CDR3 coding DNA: TGTGCCAGCAGCTTAGGGGACAGGGGGCTTAGCAATCAGCCCCAGCATTTT. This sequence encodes CASSLGDRGLSNQPQHF.

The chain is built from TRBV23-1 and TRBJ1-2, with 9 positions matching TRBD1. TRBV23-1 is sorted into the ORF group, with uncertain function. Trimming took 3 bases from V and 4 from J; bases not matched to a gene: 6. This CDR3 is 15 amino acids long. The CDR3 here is CASSHPGQGFYGYTF. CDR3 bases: TGCGCCAGCAGTCACCCGGGACAGGGCTTCTATGGCTACACCTTC.

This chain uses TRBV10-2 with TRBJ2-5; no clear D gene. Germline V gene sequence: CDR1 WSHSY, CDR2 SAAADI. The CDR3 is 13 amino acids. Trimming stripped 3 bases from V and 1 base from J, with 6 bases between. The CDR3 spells CASSEELQETQYF. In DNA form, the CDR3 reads TGCGCCAGCAGTGAAGAACTCCAAGAGACCCAGTACTTC.

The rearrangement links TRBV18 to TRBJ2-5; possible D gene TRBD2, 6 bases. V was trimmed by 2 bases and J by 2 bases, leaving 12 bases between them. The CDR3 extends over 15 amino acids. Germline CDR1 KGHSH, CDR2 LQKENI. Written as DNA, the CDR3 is TGTGCCAGCTCACCAGAGACCGGGAGTCAAGAGACCCAGTACTTC. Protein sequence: CASSPETGSQETQYF.

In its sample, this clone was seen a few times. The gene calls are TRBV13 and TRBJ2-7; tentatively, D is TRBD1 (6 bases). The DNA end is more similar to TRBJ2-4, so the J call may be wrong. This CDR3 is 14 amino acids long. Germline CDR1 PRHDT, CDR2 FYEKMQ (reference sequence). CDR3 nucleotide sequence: TGTGCCAGCAGCTTAGGAACAGGGCCAAACATTCAGTACTTC. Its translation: CASSLGTGPNIQYF.

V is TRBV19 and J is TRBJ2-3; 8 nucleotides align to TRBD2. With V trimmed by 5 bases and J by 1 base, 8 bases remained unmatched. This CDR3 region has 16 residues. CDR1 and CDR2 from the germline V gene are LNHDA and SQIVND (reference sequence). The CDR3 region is CASSFSGKGGTDTQYF. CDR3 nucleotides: TGTGCCAGTAGTTTTAGCGGGAAGGGGGGCACAGATACGCAGTATTTT.

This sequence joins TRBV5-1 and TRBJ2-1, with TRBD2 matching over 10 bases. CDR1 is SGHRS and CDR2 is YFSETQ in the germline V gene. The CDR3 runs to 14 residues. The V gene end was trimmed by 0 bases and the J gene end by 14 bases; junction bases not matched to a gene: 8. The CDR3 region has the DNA TGCGCCAGCAGCTTGGGGGAAATAGCGGGAGGAAAGTTCTTC. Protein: CASSLGEIAGGKFF.

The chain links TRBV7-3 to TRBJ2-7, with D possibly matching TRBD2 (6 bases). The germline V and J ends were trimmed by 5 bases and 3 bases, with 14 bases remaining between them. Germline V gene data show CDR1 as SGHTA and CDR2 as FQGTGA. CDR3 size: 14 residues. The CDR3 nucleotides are TGTGCCAGCAGCCCCAGTGGGGGGTACTACGAGCAGTACTTC. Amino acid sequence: CASSPSGGYYEQYF.

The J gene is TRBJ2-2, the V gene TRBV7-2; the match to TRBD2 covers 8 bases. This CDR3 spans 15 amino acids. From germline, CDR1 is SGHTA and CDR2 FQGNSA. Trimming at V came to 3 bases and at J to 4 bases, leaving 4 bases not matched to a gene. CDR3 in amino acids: CASSFGLAGTGELFF. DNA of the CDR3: TGTGCCAGCAGCTTCGGACTAGCAGGCACCGGGGAGCTGTTTTTT.

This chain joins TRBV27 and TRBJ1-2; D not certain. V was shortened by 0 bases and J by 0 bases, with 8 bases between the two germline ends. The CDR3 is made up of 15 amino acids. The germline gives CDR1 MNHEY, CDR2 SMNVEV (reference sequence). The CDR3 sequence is CASSLSPLANYGYTF. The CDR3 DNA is TGTGCCAGCAGTTTATCCCCGTTAGCTAACTATGGCTACACCTTC.

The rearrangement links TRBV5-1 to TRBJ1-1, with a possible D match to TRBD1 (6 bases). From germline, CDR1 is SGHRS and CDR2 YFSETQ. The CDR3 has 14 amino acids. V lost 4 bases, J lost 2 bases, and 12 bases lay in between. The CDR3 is CASSPQGTNTEAFF. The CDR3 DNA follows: TGCGCCAGCAGCCCGCAGGGGACCAACACTGAAGCTTTCTTT. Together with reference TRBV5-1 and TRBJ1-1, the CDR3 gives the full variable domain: KAGVTQTPRYLIKTRGQQVTLSCSPISGHRSVSWYQQTPGQGLQFLFEYFSETQRNKGNFPGRFSGRQFSNSRSEMNVSTLELGDSALYLCASSPQGTNTEAFFGQGTRLTVV.

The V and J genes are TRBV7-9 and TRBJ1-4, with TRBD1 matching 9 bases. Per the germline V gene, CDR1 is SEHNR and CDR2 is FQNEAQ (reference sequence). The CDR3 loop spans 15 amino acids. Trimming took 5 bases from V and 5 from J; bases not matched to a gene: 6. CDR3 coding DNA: TGTGCCAGCAGCCTAGGGACAGGGAAGAATGAAAAACTGTTTTTT. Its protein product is CASSLGTGKNEKLFF.

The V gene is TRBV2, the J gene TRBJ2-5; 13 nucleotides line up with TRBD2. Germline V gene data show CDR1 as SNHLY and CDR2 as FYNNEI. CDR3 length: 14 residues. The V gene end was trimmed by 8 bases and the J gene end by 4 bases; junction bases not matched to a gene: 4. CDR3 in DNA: TGTGCCAGCGGGGGACTAGCGGGACTAGAGACCCAGTACTTC. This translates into CASGGLAGLETQYF.

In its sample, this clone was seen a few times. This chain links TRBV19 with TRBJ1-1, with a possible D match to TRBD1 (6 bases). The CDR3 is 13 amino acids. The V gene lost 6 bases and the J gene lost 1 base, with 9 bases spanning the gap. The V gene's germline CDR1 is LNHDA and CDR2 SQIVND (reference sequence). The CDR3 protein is CASSATGNTEAFF. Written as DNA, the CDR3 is TGTGCCAGTAGCGCGACAGGGAACACTGAAGCTTTCTTT. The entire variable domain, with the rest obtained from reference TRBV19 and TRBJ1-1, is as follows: DGGITQSPKYLFRKEGQNVTLSCEQNLNHDAMYWYRQDPGQGLRLIYYSQIVNDFQKGDIAEGYSVSREKKESFPLTVTSAQKNPTAFYLCASSATGNTEAFFGQGTRLTVV.

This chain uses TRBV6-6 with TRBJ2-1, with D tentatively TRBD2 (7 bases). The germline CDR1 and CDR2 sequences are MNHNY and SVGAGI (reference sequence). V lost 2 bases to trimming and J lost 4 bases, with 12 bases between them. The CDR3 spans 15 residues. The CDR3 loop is CASSYEEGGYNEQFF. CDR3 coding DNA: TGTGCCAGCAGTTACGAGGAGGGGGGGTACAATGAGCAGTTCTTC.

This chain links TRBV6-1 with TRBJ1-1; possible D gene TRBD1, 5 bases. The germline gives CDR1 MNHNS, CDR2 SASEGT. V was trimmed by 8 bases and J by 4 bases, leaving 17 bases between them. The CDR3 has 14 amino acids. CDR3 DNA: TGTGCCAGCTCTAAGGAGGGGTCGAGCACTGAAGCTTTCTTT. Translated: CASSKEGSSTEAFF.

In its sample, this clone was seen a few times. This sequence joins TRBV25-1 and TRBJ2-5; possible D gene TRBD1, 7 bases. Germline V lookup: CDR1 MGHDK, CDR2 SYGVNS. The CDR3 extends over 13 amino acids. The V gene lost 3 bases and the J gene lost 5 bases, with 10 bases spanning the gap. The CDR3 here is CASSDRGRETQYF. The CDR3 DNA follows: TGTGCCAGCAGTGACAGGGGGAGGGAGACCCAGTACTTC.